The present TCR beta chain was sequenced within a study of T-cell reconstitution after alpha-beta-depleted transplantation in children. Study observations and caveats: Reported findings indicate that, about two months after transplant, alpha-beta T cells came from several hundred expanded clones, which were derived from non-depleted graft cells. Most T-cell counts and diversity one year after the transplant came from T cells that were newly produced.

This clonotype was detected only a few times. The antigen is not known. Unique molecular identifiers were used to barcode this TCRbeta library. TCRdb re-called the PCR reads through MiXCR, storing one row per CDR3 protein. Among about 200,000 distinct CDR3 sequences listed, over 15% were seen once. Per germline, CDR1 SGHRS and CDR2 YFSETQ. The CDR3 is 16 residues long. J gave up 1 base and V 1 base, and 3 bases lay outside the gene matches. The sequenced sample was PBMCs, mostly from graft donor cells, obtained 360 days after TCRalphabeta/CD19-depleted stem cell transplant. The source of this sequence is a male patient aged 2-9 years who had a stem cell transplant for acute lymphoblastic leukemia, so the T cells may come from the graft donor. This chain uses TRBV5-1 with TRBJ2-2, with TRBD2 identical over 8 bases. The CDR3 loop is CASSLSGGMNTGELFF. CDR3 nucleotide sequence: TGCGCCAGCAGCTTGTCGGGGGGGATGAACACCGGGGAGCTGTTTTTT.